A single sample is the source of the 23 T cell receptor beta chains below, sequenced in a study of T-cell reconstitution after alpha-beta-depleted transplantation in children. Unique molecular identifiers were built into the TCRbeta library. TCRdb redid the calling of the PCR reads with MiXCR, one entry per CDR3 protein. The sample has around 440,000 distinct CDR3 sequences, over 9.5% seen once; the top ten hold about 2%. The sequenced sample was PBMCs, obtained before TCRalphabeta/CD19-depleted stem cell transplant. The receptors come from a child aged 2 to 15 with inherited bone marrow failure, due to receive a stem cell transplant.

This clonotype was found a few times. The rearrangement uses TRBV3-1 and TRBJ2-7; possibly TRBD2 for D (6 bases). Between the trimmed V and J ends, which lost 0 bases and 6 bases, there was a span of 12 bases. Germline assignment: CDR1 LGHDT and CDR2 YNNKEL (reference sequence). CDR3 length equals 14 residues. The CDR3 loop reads CASSQERDFSEQYF. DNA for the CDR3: TGTGCCAGCAGCCAAGAGAGGGACTTCTCCGAGCAGTACTTC.

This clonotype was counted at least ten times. The CDR3: CASSTDLGTGSTDTQYF. The CDR3 DNA reads TGTGCCAGCAGTACGGACTTAGGGACTGGAAGCACAGATACGCAGTATTTT. This chain connects TRBV6-1 to TRBJ2-3, with a weak D call TRBD2 (6 bases). Germline V CDR1 and CDR2: MNHNS, SASEGT. The CDR3 covers 17 residues. V was cut by 5 bases and J by 0 bases, with 18 bases left in between.

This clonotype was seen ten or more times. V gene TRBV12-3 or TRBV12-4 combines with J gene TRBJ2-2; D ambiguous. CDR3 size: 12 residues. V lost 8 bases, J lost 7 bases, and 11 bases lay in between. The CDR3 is CASGHYGGELFF. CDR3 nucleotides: TGTGCCAGCGGGCACTATGGCGGGGAGCTGTTTTTT.

The CDR3 protein is CASTIPGQFYEQYF. Here the CDR3 DNA reads TGTGCCAGCACCATACCGGGACAGTTTTACGAGCAGTACTTC. The chain links TRBV7-2 to TRBJ2-7; 7 bases agree with TRBD1. Germline V gene lookup returns CDR1 SGHTA and CDR2 FQGNSA. The CDR3 length is 14 residues. J lost 4 bases, V lost 7 bases, and 10 bases had no gene match.

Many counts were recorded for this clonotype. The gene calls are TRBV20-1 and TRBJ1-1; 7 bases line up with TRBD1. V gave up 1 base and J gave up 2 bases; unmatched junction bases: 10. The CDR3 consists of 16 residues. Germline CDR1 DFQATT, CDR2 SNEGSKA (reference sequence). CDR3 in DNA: TGCAGTGCTAGAGGTCGCTCGACAGGGTATAACACTGAAGCTTTCTTT. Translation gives CSARGRSTGYNTEAFF.

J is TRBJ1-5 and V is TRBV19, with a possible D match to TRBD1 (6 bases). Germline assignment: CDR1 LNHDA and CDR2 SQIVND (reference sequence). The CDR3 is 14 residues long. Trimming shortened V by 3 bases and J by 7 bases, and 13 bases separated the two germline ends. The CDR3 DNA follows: TGTGCCAGTAGTATTTCAGGGGAGGGCCAGCCCCAGCATTTT. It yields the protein CASSISGEGQPQHF.

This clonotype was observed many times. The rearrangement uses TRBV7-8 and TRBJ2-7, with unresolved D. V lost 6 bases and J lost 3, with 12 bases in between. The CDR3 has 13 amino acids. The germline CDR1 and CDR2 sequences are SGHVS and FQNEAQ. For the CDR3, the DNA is TGTGCCAGCAGTCCCAGGTTTATCTACGAGCAGTACTTC. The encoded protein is CASSPRFIYEQYF.

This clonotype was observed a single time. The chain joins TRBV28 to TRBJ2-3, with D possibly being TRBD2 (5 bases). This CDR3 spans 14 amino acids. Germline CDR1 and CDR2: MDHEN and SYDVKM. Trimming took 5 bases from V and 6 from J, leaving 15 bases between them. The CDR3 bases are TGTGCCAGCAGTCTTCTGAGGGTGGGCGATACGCAGTATTTT. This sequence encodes CASSLLRVGDTQYF.

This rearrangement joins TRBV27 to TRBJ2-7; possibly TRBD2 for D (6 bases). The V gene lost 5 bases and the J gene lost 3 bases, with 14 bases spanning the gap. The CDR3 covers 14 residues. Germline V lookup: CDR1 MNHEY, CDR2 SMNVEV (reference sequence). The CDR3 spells CASSPLSGYYEQYF. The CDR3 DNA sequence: TGTGCCAGCAGTCCCCTTAGCGGATACTACGAGCAGTACTTC.

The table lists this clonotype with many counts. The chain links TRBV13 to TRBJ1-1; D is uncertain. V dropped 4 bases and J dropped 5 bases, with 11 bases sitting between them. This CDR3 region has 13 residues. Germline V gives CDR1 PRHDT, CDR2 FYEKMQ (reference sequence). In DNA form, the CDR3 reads TGTGCCAGCAGCTCAAACTCGGAGACTGAAGCTTTCTTT. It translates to CASSSNSETEAFF.

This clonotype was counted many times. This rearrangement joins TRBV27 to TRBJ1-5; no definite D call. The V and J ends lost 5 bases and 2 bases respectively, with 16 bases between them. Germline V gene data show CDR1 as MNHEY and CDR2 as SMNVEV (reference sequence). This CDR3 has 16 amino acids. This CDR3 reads CASSPLHTRGNQPQHF. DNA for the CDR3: TGTGCCAGCAGTCCACTACATACACGGGGCAATCAGCCCCAGCATTTT.

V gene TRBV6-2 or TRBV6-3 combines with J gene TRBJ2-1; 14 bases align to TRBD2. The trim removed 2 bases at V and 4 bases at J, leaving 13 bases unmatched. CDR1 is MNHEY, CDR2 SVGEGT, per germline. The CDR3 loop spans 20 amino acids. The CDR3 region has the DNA TGTGCCAGCAGTTACAGGGGGGGGACTAGCGGGAGAGGGGTTTACAATGAGCAGTTCTTC. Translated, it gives CASSYRGGTSGRGVYNEQFF.

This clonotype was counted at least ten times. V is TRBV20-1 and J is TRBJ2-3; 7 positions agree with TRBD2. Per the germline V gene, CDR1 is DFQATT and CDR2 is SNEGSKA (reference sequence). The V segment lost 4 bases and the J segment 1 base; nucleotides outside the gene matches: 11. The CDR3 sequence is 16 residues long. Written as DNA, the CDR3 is TGCAGTGCTACCCCTTGGGGGGGAATGGGCACAGATACGCAGTATTTT. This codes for CSATPWGGMGTDTQYF.

CDR3 sequence (DNA): TGCGCCAGCAGCCAAGGACTAGCGGGAGAGAACACCGGGGAGCTGTTTTTT. This sequence encodes CASSQGLAGENTGELFF. V and J are TRBV4-1 and TRBJ2-2, with 12 positions matching TRBD2. Per the germline V gene, CDR1 is MGHRA and CDR2 is YSYEKL. The J segment lost 1 base and the V segment lost 1 base, leaving 1 base of the junction unmatched. CDR3 length equals 17 residues.

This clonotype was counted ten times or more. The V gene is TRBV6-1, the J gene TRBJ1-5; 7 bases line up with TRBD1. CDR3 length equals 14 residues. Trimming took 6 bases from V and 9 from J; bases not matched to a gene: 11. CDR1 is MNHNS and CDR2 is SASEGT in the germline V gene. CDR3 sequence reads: CASSPGQRTWPQHF. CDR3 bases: TGTGCCAGCAGCCCGGGACAGCGGACATGGCCCCAGCATTTT.

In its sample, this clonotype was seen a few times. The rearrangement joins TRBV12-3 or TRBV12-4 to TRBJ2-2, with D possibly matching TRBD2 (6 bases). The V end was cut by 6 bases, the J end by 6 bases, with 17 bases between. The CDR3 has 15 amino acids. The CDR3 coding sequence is TGTGCCAGCAGAATCTCCCCGGGACTCCCCGGGGAGCTGTTTTTT. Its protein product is CASRISPGLPGELFF.

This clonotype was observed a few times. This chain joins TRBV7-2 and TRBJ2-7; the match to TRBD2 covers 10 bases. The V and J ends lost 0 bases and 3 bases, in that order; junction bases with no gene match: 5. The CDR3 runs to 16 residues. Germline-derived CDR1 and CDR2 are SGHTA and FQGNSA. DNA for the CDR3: TGTGCCAGCAGCTTAGCCCGGCCTAGCGGGGGCTACGAGCAGTACTTC. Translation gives CASSLARPSGGYEQYF.

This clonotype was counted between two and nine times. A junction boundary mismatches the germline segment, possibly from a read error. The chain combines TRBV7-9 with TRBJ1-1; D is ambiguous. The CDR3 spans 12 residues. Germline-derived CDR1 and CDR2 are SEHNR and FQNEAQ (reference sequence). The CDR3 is CASSLSRYPGPF. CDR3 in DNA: TGTGCCAGCAGCTTGTCCCGGTACCCTGGCCCATTT.

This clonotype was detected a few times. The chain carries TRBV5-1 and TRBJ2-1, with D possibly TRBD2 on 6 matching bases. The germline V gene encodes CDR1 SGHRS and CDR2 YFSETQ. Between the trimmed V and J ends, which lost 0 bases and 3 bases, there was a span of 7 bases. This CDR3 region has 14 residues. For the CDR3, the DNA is TGCGCCAGCAGCTTGGGGCGGGACTACAATGAGCAGTTCTTC. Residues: CASSLGRDYNEQFF.

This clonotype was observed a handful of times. The CDR3 DNA reads as TGTGCCAGCAGGACCACCGGGGGGACCTACGAGCAGTACTTC. Translating gives CASRTTGGTYEQYF. The V gene is TRBV6-1, the J gene TRBJ2-7; 7 bases agree with TRBD2. The CDR3 length is 14 residues. V lost 6 bases and J lost 2; bases outside the gene matches: 7. The germline V gene encodes CDR1 MNHNS and CDR2 SASEGT.

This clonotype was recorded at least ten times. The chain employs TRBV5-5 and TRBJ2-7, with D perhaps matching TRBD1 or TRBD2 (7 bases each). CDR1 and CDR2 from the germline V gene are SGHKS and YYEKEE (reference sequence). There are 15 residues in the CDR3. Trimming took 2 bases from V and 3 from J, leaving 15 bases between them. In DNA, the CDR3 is TGTGCCAGCAGCTTTGCCGACAGGGAGGGCTACGAGCAGTACTTC. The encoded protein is CASSFADREGYEQYF.

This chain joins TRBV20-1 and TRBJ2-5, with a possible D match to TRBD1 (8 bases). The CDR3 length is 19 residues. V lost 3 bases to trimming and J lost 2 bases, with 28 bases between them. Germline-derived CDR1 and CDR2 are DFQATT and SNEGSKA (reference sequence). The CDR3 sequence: CSAREAGGSAGAVQETQYF. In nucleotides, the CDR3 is TGCAGTGCTAGGGAAGCAGGGGGCTCGGCGGGAGCGGTTCAAGAGACCCAGTACTTC.

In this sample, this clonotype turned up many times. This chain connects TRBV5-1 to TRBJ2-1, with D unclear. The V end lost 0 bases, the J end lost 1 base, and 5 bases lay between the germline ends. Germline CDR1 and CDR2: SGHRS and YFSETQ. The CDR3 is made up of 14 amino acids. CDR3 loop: CASSLGQSYNEQFF. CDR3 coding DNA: TGCGCCAGCAGCTTGGGGCAGTCCTACAATGAGCAGTTCTTC.